This T cell receptor (beta chain) was recorded in a study of blood T cell repertoires in COVID-19. Study as a whole: The cDNA or gDNA used as material had been derived from T cells, B-cell-depleted T cells, or PBMCs.

Original processing methods: Nucleated cell number was recorded as an estimate derived from reference gene primer amplification. Produced via immunoSEQ multiplex PCR; TCRdb's table is partial and in-frame only. D and trimming come from the DNA, and the V and J calls and clone size come from that table. The data hold 200,000 to 250,000 clones, with around 91% observed a single time. Trimming stripped 2 bases from V and 0 bases from J, with 10 bases between. The CDR3 runs to 15 residues. Germline loops: CDR1 PRHDT, CDR2 FYEKMQ (reference sequence). Contact with a PCR-confirmed or clinician-diagnosed COVID-19 case occurred within 2 weeks of entry.

This clonotype was sampled from a man in his thirties or forties who had been exposed to COVID-19. Sequencing used PBMCs or T cells enriched from blood (not recorded which). The rearrangement joins TRBV13 to TRBJ1-1; no clear D gene. CDR3 amino acids: CASSLSLFLNTEAFF. The CDR3 region has the DNA TGTGCCAGCAGCTTATCCCTTTTCCTGAACACTGAAGCTTTCTTT.